This T cell receptor (beta chain) was recorded in a study of T cells in Graves' hyperthyroidism and ophthalmopathy. As for the study in general: Peripheral blood was collected at initial diagnosis, before any treatment.

On this clonotype itself: Antigen unknown.

The source material, RNA transcripts, was used to amplify TCR beta CDR3 regions. Researchers ran a first-round RT-PCR on the TCR CDR3 using the HTBI primer set. From the multiplex PCR reads, TCRdb called clonotypes with MiXCR, one entry per CDR3 protein. The sample lists 500,000 or so distinct CDR3 sequences; 15% to 20% were seen once. Study-wide results and limits: Ophthalmopathy got predicted by the model a median approximately six months before its onset. Most clonotypes expanded in the thyroid (above 0.001) were also present in blood.

What was sequenced was blood. This receptor was identified in a woman aged 18-29 years with Graves' ophthalmopathy.

The CDR3 protein is CASSRGQGRSSTDTQYF. The CDR3, as DNA: TGTGCCAGCAGCAGGGGACAGGGGCGATCTAGCACAGATACGCAGTATTTT. J is TRBJ2-3 and V is TRBV7-9; 10 bases line up with TRBD1. Unmatched junction bases numbered 8, after V lost 5 bases and J lost 0 bases. Germline V gene lookup returns CDR1 SEHNR and CDR2 FQNEAQ (reference sequence). The CDR3 is 17 residues long.